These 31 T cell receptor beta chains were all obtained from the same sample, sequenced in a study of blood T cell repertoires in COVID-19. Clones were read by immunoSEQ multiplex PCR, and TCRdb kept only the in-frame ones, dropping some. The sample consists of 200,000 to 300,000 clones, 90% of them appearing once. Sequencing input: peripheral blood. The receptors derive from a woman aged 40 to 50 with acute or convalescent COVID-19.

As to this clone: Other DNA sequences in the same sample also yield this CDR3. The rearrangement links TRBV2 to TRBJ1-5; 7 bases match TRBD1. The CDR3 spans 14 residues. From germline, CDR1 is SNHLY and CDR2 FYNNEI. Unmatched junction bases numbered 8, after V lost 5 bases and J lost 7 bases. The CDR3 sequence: CASSSGGPDQPQHF. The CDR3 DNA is TGTGCCAGCAGTTCAGGGGGTCCCGACCAGCCCCAGCATTTT.

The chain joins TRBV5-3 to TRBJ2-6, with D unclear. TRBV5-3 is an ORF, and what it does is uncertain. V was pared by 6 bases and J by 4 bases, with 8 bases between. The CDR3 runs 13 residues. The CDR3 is CARNHSGANVLTF. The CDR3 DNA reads TGTGCCAGAAATCACTCAGGGGCCAACGTCCTGACTTTC.

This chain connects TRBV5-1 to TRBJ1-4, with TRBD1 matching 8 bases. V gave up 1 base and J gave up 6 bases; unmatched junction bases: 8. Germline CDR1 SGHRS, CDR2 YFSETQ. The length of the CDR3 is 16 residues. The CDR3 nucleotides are TGCGCCAGCAGCTTGAGCCCAGGGGGCGAGGATGAAAAACTGTTTTTT. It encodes CASSLSPGGEDEKLFF.

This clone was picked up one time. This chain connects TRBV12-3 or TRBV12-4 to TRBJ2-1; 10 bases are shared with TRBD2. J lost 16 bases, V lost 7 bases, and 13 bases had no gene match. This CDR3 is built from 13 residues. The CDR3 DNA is TGTGCCAGCACCACGACTAGCGGGCAGGTCGGATTCTTC. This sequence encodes CASTTTSGQVGFF.

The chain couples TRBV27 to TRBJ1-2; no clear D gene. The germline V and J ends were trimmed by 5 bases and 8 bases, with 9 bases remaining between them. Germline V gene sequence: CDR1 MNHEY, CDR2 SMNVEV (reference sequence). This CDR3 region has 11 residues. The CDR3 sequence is CASSLRLGYTF. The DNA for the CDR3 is TGTGCCAGCAGTCTCCGGTTGGGCTACACCTTC.

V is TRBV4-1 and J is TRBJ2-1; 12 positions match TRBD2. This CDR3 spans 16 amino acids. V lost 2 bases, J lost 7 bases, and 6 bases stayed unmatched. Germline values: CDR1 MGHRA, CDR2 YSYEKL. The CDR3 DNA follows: TGCGCCAGCAGCCAAACAACTAGCGGGGGGACGAATGAGCAGTTCTTC. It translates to CASSQTTSGGTNEQFF.

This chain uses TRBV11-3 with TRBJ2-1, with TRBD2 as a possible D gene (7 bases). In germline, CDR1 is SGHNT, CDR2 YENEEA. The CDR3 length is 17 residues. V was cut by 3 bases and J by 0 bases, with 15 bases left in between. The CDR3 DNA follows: TGTGCCAGCAGCTTGCGGGGAGGGGGGAGCTCCTACAATGAGCAGTTCTTC. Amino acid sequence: CASSLRGGGSSYNEQFF.

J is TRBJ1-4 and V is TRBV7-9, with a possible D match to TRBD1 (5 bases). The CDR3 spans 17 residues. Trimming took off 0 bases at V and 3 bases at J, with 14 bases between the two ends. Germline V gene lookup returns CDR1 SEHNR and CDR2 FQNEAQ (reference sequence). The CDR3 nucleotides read TGTGCCAGCAGCTTAGCGTCAGGACGGGACTCTAATGAAAAACTGTTTTTT. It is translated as CASSLASGRDSNEKLFF.

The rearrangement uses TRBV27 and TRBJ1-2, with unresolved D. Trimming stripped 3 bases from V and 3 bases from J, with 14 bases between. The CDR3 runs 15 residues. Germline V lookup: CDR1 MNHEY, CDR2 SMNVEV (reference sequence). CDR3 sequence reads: CASSFGDPTYYGYTF. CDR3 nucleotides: TGTGCCAGCAGTTTCGGGGATCCAACCTACTATGGCTACACCTTC.

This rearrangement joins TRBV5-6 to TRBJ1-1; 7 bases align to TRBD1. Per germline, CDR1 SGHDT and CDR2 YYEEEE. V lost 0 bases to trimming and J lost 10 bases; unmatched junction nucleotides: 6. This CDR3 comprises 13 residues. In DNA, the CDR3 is TGTGCCAGCAGCTTGGAATACAGGGGACGAGCTTTCTTT. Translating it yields CASSLEYRGRAFF.

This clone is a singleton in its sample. CDR3 bases: TGTGCCAGCACCGATGACCCGGGAGATAATGAAAAACTGTTTTTT. It yields the protein CASTDDPGDNEKLFF. This sequence joins TRBV9 and TRBJ1-4; D not certain. The CDR3 contains 15 residues. Trimming left V 6 bases short and J 4 bases short, with 16 bases between. Looked up from germline, CDR1 is SGDLS and CDR2 is YYNGEE.

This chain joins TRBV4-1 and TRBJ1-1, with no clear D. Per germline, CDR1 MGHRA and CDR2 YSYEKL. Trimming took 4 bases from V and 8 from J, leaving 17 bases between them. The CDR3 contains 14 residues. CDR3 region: CASSRQRWEGEAFF. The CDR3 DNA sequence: TGCGCCAGCAGCCGTCAGAGGTGGGAGGGCGAAGCTTTCTTT.

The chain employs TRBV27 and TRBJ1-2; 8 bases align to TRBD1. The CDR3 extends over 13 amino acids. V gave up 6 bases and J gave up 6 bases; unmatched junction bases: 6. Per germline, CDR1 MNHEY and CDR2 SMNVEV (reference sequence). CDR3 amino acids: CASSHRGTDGYTF. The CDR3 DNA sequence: TGTGCCAGCAGCCACAGGGGGACGGATGGCTACACCTTC.

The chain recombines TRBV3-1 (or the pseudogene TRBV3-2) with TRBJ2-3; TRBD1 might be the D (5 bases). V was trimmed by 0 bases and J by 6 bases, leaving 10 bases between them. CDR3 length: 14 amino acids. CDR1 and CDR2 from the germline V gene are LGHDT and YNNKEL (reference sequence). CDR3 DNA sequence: TGTGCCAGCAGCCAAGAGAGCAGGGATGATACGCAGTATTTT. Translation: CASSQESRDDTQYF.

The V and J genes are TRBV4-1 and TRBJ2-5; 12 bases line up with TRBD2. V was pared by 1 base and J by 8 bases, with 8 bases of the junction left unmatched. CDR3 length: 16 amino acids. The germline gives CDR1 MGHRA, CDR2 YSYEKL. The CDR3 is CASSQGLAGGTATQYF. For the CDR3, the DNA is TGCGCCAGCAGCCAAGGTCTAGCGGGGGGGACCGCTACCCAGTACTTC.

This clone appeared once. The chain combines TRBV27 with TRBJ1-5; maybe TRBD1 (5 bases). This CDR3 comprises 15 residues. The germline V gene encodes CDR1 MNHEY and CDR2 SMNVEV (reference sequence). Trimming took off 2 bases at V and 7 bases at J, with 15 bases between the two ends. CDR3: CASSLTWVSGQPQHF. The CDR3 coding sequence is TGTGCCAGCAGTTTAACTTGGGTTTCAGGGCAGCCCCAGCATTTT.

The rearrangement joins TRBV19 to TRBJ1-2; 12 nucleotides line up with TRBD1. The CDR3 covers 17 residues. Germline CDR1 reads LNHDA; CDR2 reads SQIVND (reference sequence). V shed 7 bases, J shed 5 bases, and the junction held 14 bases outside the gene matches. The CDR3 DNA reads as TGTGCCAGTACCGACGTCCGGGACAGGGGGCTGAGGTATGGCTACACCTTC. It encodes CASTDVRDRGLRYGYTF.

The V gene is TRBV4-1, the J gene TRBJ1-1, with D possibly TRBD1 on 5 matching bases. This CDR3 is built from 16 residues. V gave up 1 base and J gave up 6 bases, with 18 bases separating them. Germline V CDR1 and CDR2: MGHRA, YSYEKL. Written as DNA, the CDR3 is TGCGCCAGCAGCCAAGGAGGGGTCGGGGGGGACCCTGAAGCTTTCTTT. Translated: CASSQGGVGGDPEAFF.

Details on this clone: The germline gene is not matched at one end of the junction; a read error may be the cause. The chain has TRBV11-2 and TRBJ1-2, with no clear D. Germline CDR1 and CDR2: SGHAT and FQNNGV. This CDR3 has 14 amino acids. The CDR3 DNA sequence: TGTGCCAGCAGCCTAGACCTAAACTCCTATGGCTACACCTTC. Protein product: CASSLDLNSYGYTF.

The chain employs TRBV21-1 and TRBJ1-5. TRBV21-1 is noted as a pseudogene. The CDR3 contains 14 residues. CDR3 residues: CANYFLPVDQPQHF. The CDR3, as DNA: TGTGCCAACTACTTTCTACCGGTGGATCAGCCCCAGCATTTT.

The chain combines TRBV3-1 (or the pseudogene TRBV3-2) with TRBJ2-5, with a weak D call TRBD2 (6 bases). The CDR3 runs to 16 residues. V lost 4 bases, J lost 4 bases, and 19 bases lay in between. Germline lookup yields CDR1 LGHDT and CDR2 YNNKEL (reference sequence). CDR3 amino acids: CASSPLRLANTETQYF. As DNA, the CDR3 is TGTGCCAGCAGCCCCCTCAGGCTAGCGAATACAGAGACCCAGTACTTC.

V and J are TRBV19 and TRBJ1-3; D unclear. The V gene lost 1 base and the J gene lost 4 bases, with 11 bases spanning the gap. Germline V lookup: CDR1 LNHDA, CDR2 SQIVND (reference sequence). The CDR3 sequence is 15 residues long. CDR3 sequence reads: CASSIVDGVGNTIYF. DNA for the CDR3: TGTGCCAGTAGTATAGTGGACGGGGTCGGAAACACCATATATTTT.

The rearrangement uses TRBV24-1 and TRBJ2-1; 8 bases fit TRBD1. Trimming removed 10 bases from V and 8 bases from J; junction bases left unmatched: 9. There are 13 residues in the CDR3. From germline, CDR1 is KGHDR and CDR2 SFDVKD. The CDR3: CATGTGSVHEQFF. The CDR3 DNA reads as TGTGCCACGGGGACAGGTAGTGTCCATGAGCAGTTCTTC.

The DNA for the CDR3 is TGTGCCAGTAGTCGGACTAGCGAGGCCTACGAGCAGTACGTC. It encodes CASSRTSEAYEQYV. This chain connects TRBV19 to TRBJ2-7, with 9 bases aligning to TRBD2. This CDR3 is built from 14 residues. After removal of 5 bases from V and 2 bases from J, the junction contained 4 bases not matched to a gene. Per germline, CDR1 LNHDA and CDR2 SQIVND (reference sequence).

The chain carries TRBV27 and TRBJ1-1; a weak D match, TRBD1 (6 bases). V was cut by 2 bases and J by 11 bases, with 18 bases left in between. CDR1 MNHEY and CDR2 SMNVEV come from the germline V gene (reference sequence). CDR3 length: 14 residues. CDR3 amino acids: CASSLAGVIRDAFF. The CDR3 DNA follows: TGTGCCAGCAGTTTAGCAGGGGTTATAAGGGATGCTTTCTTT.

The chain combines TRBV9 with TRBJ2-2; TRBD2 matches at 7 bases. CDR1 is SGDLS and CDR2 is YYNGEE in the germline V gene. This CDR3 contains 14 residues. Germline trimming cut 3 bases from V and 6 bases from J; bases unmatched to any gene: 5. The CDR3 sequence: CASSATSVSGELFF. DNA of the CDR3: TGTGCCAGCAGCGCCACTAGCGTCTCCGGGGAGCTGTTTTTT.

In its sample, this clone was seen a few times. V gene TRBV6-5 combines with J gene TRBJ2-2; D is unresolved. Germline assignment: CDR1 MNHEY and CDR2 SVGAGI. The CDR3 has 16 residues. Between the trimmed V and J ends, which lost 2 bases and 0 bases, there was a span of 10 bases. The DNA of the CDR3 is TGTGCCAGCAGTTACGCACGGTCCTCGAACACCGGGGAGCTGTTTTTT. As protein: CASSYARSSNTGELFF.

CDR3 region: CASSLGGGAVWDEQFF. CDR3 coding DNA: TGTGCCAGCAGCTTGGGAGGGGGGGCGGTTTGGGATGAGCAGTTCTTC. This chain connects TRBV5-4 to TRBJ2-1; D possibly corresponds to TRBD2 (7 bases). V was shortened by 0 bases and J by 8 bases, with 18 bases between the two germline ends. Germline V gene sequence: CDR1 SGHNT, CDR2 YYREEE (reference sequence). The CDR3 has 16 amino acids.

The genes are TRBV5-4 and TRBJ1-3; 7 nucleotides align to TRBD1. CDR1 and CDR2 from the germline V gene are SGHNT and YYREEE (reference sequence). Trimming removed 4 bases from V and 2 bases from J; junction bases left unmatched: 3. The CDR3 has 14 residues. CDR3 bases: TGTGCCAGCAGCCCGGGGACAGCTGGAAACACCATATATTTT. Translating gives CASSPGTAGNTIYF.

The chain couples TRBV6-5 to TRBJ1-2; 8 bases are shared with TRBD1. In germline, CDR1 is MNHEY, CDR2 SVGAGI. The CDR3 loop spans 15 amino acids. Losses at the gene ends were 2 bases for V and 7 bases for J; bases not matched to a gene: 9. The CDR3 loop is CASSYADRDIGGYTF. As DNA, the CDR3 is TGTGCCAGCAGTTACGCGGACAGGGACATCGGTGGCTACACCTTC.

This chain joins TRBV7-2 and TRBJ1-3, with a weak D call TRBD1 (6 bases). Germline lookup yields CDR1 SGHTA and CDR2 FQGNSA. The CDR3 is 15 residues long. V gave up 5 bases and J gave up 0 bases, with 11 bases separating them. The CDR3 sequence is CASSQQGTSGNTIYF. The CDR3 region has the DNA TGTGCCAGCAGCCAACAGGGTACCTCTGGAAACACCATATATTTT. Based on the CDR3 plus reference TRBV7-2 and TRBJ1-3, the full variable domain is GAGVSQSPSNKVTEKGKDVELRCDPISGHTALYWYRQSLGQGLEFLIYFQGNSAPDKSGLPSDRFSAERTGGSVSTLTIQRTQQEDSAVYLCASSQQGTSGNTIYFGEGSWLTVV.